This TCR beta chain is drawn from a study of blood T cell repertoires in COVID-19. Study summary: Material from acute and convalescent COVID-19 was sourced from the United States, Italy and Spain. Nucleic acid was either cDNA or gDNA, and it came from T cells, B-cell-depleted T cells, or PBMCs.

In the original analysis: The assay estimated nucleated cells by amplifying reference gene primers. Only in-frame clones appear in the TCRdb table, and some are missing; sequencing was by immunoSEQ multiplex PCR. V and J calls and clone size are given by that table; D and trimming were obtained from the DNA. The data contain approximately 20,000 clones, approximately 93% of them singletons. The V end lost 0 bases, the J end lost 4 bases, and 9 bases lay between the germline ends. The CDR3 length is 14 residues. CDR1 and CDR2 (germline): SEHNR, FQNEAQ (reference sequence). V gene TRBV7-9 combines with J gene TRBJ1-1; no firm D call. The sequence was collected from a woman aged 45 to 65 with active COVID-19. The sequenced sample was peripheral blood. CDR3 amino acids: CASSLALVGTEAFF. The CDR3 DNA reads as TGTGCCAGCAGCTTAGCGCTAGTGGGCACTGAAGCTTTCTTT.